Shown below are 3 T cell receptor beta chains from a single sample sequenced in a study of blood T cell repertoires in COVID-19. Data came from immunoSEQ multiplex PCR; TCRdb stores just in-frame clones and leaves some out. The sample includes around 280,000 clones, around four fifths of them seen just once. The sample taken for sequencing was peripheral blood. The receptor set was obtained from a woman between 45 and 60 years old with active or convalescent COVID-19.

The genes are TRBV7-9 and TRBJ2-1; TRBD2 matches 8 bases. The CDR3 loop spans 15 amino acids. V shed 3 bases, J shed 5 bases, and the junction held 6 bases outside the gene matches. Germline values: CDR1 SEHNR, CDR2 FQNEAQ (reference sequence). The DNA of the CDR3 is TGTGCCAGCAGCTTTTGGATAGCGGGAAACAATGAGCAGTTCTTC. This codes for CASSFWIAGNNEQFF.

This clone has only a few counts. J is TRBJ1-1 and V is TRBV28, with 9 bases matching TRBD1. Germline V CDR1 and CDR2: MDHEN, SYDVKM. The length of the CDR3 is 15 residues. V lost 3 bases and J lost 3; bases outside the gene matches: 5. The CDR3 is CASSFPTGGDTEAFF. DNA of the CDR3: TGTGCCAGCAGTTTCCCGACAGGGGGGGACACTGAAGCTTTCTTT. The full variable domain, with the rest looked up from reference TRBV28 and TRBJ1-1, is DVKVTQSSRYLVKRTGEKVFLECVQDMDHENMFWYRQDPGLGLRLIYFSYDVKMKEKGDIPEGYSVSREKKERFSLILESASTNQTSMYLCASSFPTGGDTEAFFGQGTRLTVV.

V and J are TRBV3-1 (or the pseudogene TRBV3-2) and TRBJ2-7, with 9 positions matching TRBD1. This CDR3 comprises 14 residues. The germline CDR1 and CDR2 sequences are LGHDT and YNNKEL (reference sequence). Trimming removed 2 bases from V and 5 bases from J; junction bases left unmatched: 4. The CDR3: CASSQTGQGNEQYF. In nucleotides, the CDR3 is TGTGCCAGCAGCCAAACGGGACAGGGAAACGAGCAGTACTTC.